The present T cell receptor (beta chain) was sequenced within a study of CD8 T cells in Susac syndrome. This clonotype was recorded only once. Its cognate antigen is unknown. Notes on the study in general: The study admitted that it had a relatively small number of individuals in its TCR sequencing and HLA analysis.

It was with random hexamers that 0.5 to 1 ug RNA was reverse transcribed. TCRdb re-analysed the immunoSEQ multiplex PCR reads in MiXCR, keeping a single row per CDR3 protein. The sample has about 140,000 distinct CDR3 sequences; 94% are singletons. Germline assignment: CDR1 SNHLY and CDR2 FYNNEI. CDR3 size: 15 residues. The V end lost 3 bases, the J end lost 5 bases, and 16 bases lay between the germline ends. Sequencing was done on a sample of CD4+ T cells from PBMCs. The gene calls are TRBV2 and TRBJ1-2; D is perhaps TRBD1 (6 bases). The sequence derives from a human donor in good health. CDR3 protein: CASSEPTGLSYGYTF. The CDR3 region has the DNA TGTGCCAGCAGTGAGCCGACAGGCTTGTCGTATGGCTACACCTTC.